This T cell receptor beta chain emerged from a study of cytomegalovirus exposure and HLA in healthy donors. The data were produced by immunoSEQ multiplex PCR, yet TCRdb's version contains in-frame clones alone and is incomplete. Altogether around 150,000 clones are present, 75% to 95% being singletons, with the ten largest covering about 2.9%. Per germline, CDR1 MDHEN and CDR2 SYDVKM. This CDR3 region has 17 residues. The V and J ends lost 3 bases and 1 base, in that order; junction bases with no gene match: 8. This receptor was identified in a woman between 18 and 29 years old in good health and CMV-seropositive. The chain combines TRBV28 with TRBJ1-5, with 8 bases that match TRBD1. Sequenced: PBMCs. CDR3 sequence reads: CASSLIQGAASNQPQHF. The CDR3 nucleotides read TGTGCCAGCAGTTTGATTCAGGGGGCGGCGAGCAATCAGCCCCAGCATTTT. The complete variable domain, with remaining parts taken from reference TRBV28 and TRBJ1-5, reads DVKVTQSSRYLVKRTGEKVFLECVQDMDHENMFWYRQDPGLGLRLIYFSYDVKMKEKGDIPEGYSVSREKKERFSLILESASTNQTSMYLCASSLIQGAASNQPQHFGDGTRLSIL.